The sequence of this T cell receptor beta chain was determined in a study of blood T cells in healthy people across ages. Study conclusions and caveats: PBMCs that were unsorted prevented a conclusive naive versus antigen-experienced comparison. Versus aged donors, long-lived donors had higher diversity and more naive CD4+ cells.

J was trimmed by 6 bases and V by 5 bases; bases with no gene match: 14. This CDR3 is built from 16 residues. Germline values: CDR1 LGHDT, CDR2 YNNKEL (reference sequence). With respect to this clonotype: Its antigen remains unidentified.

It was with a sample-barcoded 5' primer and a J-beta primer mix that a second PCR of about 6 to 12 cycles was run. TCRdb analysed the 5' RACE reads with MiXCR anew, one entry per CDR3 protein. Seen here are roughly 1 million distinct CDR3 sequences, around 25% observed once, and the top ten hold approximately 0.7%. In addition, the sample was reused for a study of T cells of mothers and their children. That paper notes: Addition of sample barcodes and 2-4 random nucleotides occurred through the M1S primer of the second PCR. In each mother, TCR beta CDR3 reads exceeded 10 million; in each child, they numbered approximately 3 million.

Sequenced sample: blood. The receptor's source is a girl aged 2 to 10 in good health. V is TRBV3-1 and J is TRBJ1-1, with 8 bases lining up with TRBD1. The CDR3 DNA sequence: TGTGCCAGCAGCTCTTCAGGGGGCCCCTATTCCGCTGAAGCTTTCTTT. Protein sequence: CASSSSGGPYSAEAFF.